This TCR beta chain was profiled in a study of cytomegalovirus exposure and HLA in healthy donors. This clone was seen only a few times. CDR1 MNHNY and CDR2 SVGAGI come from the germline V gene (reference sequence). The CDR3 runs to 15 residues. The V gene end was trimmed by 2 bases and the J gene end by 2 bases; junction bases not matched to a gene: 6. PCR primers comprised 60 Vbeta and 13 Jbeta primers. The data were produced by immunoSEQ multiplex PCR, yet TCRdb's version contains in-frame clones alone and is incomplete. The sample lists over 120,000 clones, around 85% occurring once. This sequence was found in a woman aged 25 to 39 in good health and CMV-seronegative. The genes are TRBV6-6 and TRBJ2-7, with TRBD1 matching 7 bases. The sample comprised PBMCs. CDR3 bases: TGTGCCAGCAGTTACGGGCCAGGGGGAACCTACGAGCAGTACTTC. Protein sequence: CASSYGPGGTYEQYF.